The 19 T cell receptor beta chains given below trace back to one sample, sequenced in a study of CD8 T cells in ankylosing spondylitis. TCRdb independently ran MiXCR on the 5' RACE reads; one entry per CDR3 protein. The table has about 200,000 distinct CDR3 sequences, about 7% seen once. What these receptors recognize is not known. Points from the study as a whole: A TCR beta motif of about eight highly homologous variants appeared characteristic of ankylosing spondylitis blood.

The sample taken for sequencing was blood, either unsorted or a sorted T cell fraction (not recorded which). These receptors were taken from a male donor with ankylosing spondylitis.

In its sample, this clonotype was seen a few times. The chain links TRBV21-1 to TRBJ2-7; the DNA was not used to check the table's D call, TRBD2. TRBV21-1 is a pseudogene. This CDR3 contains 16 residues. The CDR3 coding sequence is TGTGCCAGCAGCACTGGGTTGGGACTAGCGGGAGCCGAGCAGTACTTC. It is translated as CASSTGLGLAGAEQYF.

This clonotype occurred once. The genes are TRBV20-1 and TRBJ2-3, with D maybe TRBD1 (5 bases). Germline-derived CDR1 and CDR2 are DFQATT and SNEGSKA (reference sequence). CDR3 size: 17 residues. This CDR3 reads CCSRGRPPGVATDTQYF. The CDR3 DNA follows: TGCTGTTCTAGGGGCCGTCCCCCTGGAGTTGCCACAGATACGCAGTATTTT.

Comment on this clonotype: A read error may explain this, as a much larger clone is one base away. This CDR3 is CSVGGRHNTEAFF. The CDR3 DNA is TGCAGCGTGGGGGGCAGACATAACACTGAAGCTTTCTTT. This chain joins TRBV29-1 and TRBJ1-1; TRBD1 might be the D (6 bases). This CDR3 has 13 residues. The V gene lost 6 bases and the J gene lost 2 bases, with 13 bases spanning the gap. Germline V gene sequence: CDR1 SQVTM, CDR2 ANQGSEA.

This clonotype was picked up a small number of times. The chain links TRBV2 to TRBJ2-5; maybe TRBD1 (5 bases). The V end lost 6 bases, the J end lost 2 bases, and 7 bases lay between the germline ends. The V gene's germline CDR1 is SNHLY and CDR2 FYNNEI. This CDR3 has 12 amino acids. The CDR3 sequence: CASRGLQETQYF. As DNA, the CDR3 is TGTGCCAGCAGGGGGCTTCAAGAGACCCAGTACTTC. The full variable domain, in which reference TRBV2 and TRBJ2-5 provide the parts outside the CDR3, is EPEVTQTPSHQVTQMGQEVILRCVPISNHLYFYWYRQILGQKVEFLVSFYNNEISEKSEIFDDQFSVERPDGSNFTLKIRSTKLEDSAMYFCASRGLQETQYFGPGTRLLVL.

This clonotype was counted many times. The chain carries TRBV7-9 and TRBJ2-1; TRBD2 agrees at 9 bases. The junction had 3 bases not matched to a gene; V was cut back by 2 bases and J by 4 bases. The germline gives CDR1 SEHNR, CDR2 FQNEAQ (reference sequence). The CDR3 is 15 residues long. Written as DNA, the CDR3 is TGTGCCAGCAGCTTAAGTCTAGCGGGATACAATGAGCAGTTCTTC. Its protein is CASSLSLAGYNEQFF.

The chain recombines TRBV6-2 or TRBV6-3 with TRBJ2-3, with a tentative D call TRBD2 (6 bases). This CDR3 spans 15 amino acids. In germline, CDR1 is MNHEY, CDR2 SVGEGT. V was trimmed by 3 bases and J by 7 bases, leaving 17 bases between them. CDR3 amino acids: CASSYFRTSLYTQYF. CDR3 nucleotides: TGTGCCAGCAGTTATTTTCGAACTAGCCTTTATACGCAGTATTTT.

The chain combines TRBV4-3 with TRBJ1-6, with a weak D call TRBD1 (5 bases). CDR1 is LGHNA and CDR2 is YSLEER in the germline V gene. CDR3 size: 16 residues. V was trimmed by 0 bases and J by 10 bases, leaving 16 bases between them. CDR3 residues: CASSQDRATWGSPLHF. In nucleotides, the CDR3 is TGCGCCAGCAGCCAAGATAGGGCGACCTGGGGCTCACCCCTCCACTTT.

This clonotype was seen ten or more times. The J gene is TRBJ2-2, the V gene TRBV10-3; D gene uncertain. CDR1 is ENHRY, CDR2 SYGVKD, per germline. This CDR3 comprises 14 residues. V dropped 2 bases and J dropped 5 bases, with 9 bases sitting between them. The DNA for the CDR3 is TGTGCCATCAGTGAGAACAGTCCGACCGGGGAGCTGTTTTTT. Residues: CAISENSPTGELFF.

This clonotype was seen many times. The chain has TRBV5-1 and TRBJ2-1; a weak D match, TRBD2 (6 bases). Germline CDR1 is SGHRS and CDR2 is YFSETQ. The CDR3 length is 13 residues. V was clipped by 1 base and J by 8 bases, with 10 bases between them. The DNA for the CDR3 is TGCGCCAGCAGCTTGTCCGGGGGTTATGAGCAGTTCTTC. Amino acids: CASSLSGGYEQFF.

The chain recombines TRBV6-5 with TRBJ2-3; tentatively, D is TRBD1 (5 bases). Trimming left V 6 bases short and J 2 bases short, with 12 bases between. Germline V gene data show CDR1 as MNHEY and CDR2 as SVGAGI. This CDR3 region has 14 residues. Written as DNA, the CDR3 is TGTGCCAGCAGATACGTACAGGCCACAGATACGCAGTATTTT. Translated, it gives CASRYVQATDTQYF.

The gene calls are TRBV11-2 and TRBJ2-7; no firm D call. This CDR3 contains 14 residues. Per the germline V gene, CDR1 is SGHAT and CDR2 is FQNNGV. Trimming cost V 1 base and J 2 bases, with 9 bases left between them. The CDR3 bases are TGTGCCAGCAGCTTAGGAGATACGACCTACGAGCAGTACTTC. It translates to CASSLGDTTYEQYF.

This clonotype occurred many times. The CDR3 DNA reads TGTGCCAGCATGGTGGACGCGGACTCTGGAAACACCATATATTTT. This translates into CASMVDADSGNTIYF. V is TRBV6-2 or TRBV6-3 and J is TRBJ1-3, with D unresolved. The CDR3 is 15 residues long. Germline V gene lookup returns CDR1 MNHEY and CDR2 SVGEGT. With 7 bases removed from V and 0 bases from J, the gap between germline ends came to 13 bases.

The chain combines TRBV28 with TRBJ1-1; D ambiguous. Germline V CDR1 and CDR2: MDHEN, SYDVKM. This CDR3 has 14 amino acids. Between the trimmed V and J ends, which lost 5 bases and 1 base, there was a span of 11 bases. CDR3 sequence: CASSPQRGNTEAFF. The CDR3 nucleotides read TGTGCCAGCAGTCCGCAACGGGGGAACACTGAAGCTTTCTTT. The full variable domain, rest sourced from reference TRBV28 and TRBJ1-1, is DVKVTQSSRYLVKRTGEKVFLECVQDMDHENMFWYRQDPGLGLRLIYFSYDVKMKEKGDIPEGYSVSREKKERFSLILESASTNQTSMYLCASSPQRGNTEAFFGQGTRLTVV.

V usage is TRBV6-5 and J usage is TRBJ1-2, with 7 bases fitting TRBD1. The ends lost 6 bases at V and 0 bases at J; junction bases unmatched: 4. Germline lookup yields CDR1 MNHEY and CDR2 SVGAGI. The CDR3 spans 14 residues. Here the CDR3 reads CASSITGANYGYTF. Here the CDR3 DNA reads TGTGCCAGCAGCATCACAGGGGCTAACTATGGCTACACCTTC.

The table lists this clonotype with many counts. DNA of the CDR3: TGTGCCAGCAGCTTTCCGGGACAGACAGAAGAGACCCAGTACTTC. Protein: CASSFPGQTEETQYF. The chain employs TRBV7-9 and TRBJ2-5; 7 positions agree with TRBD1. J lost 3 bases, V lost 3 bases, and 7 bases had no gene match. Germline CDR1 is SEHNR and CDR2 is FQNEAQ (reference sequence). This CDR3 has 15 amino acids. Together with reference TRBV7-9 and TRBJ2-5, the CDR3 gives the full variable domain: DTGVSQNPRHKITKRGQNVTFRCDPISEHNRLYWYRQTLGQGPEFLTYFQNEAQLEKSRLLSDRFSAERPKGSFSTLEIQRTEQGDSAMYLCASSFPGQTEETQYFGPGTRLLVL.

This clonotype has a count of ten or more. The chain combines TRBV5-6 with TRBJ1-5; no firm D call. V shed 0 bases and J shed 0 bases, with 10 bases lying between them. Germline V CDR1 and CDR2: SGHDT, YYEEEE. The CDR3 runs 16 residues. For the CDR3, the DNA is TGTGCCAGCAGCTTGGGGGCAATGCATAGCAATCAGCCCCAGCATTTT. Translating it yields CASSLGAMHSNQPQHF.

This clonotype was counted many times. The chain joins TRBV29-1 to TRBJ2-2, with TRBD2 as a possible D gene (6 bases). V lost 6 bases and J 0 bases, leaving 14 bases between the germline ends. The CDR3 extends over 15 amino acids. Per the germline V gene, CDR1 is SQVTM and CDR2 is ANQGSEA. Here the CDR3 DNA reads TGCAGCGTGGAGGGGACCGACGCGAACACCGGGGAGCTGTTTTTT. Translated, it gives CSVEGTDANTGELFF.

At least ten counts were recorded for this clonotype. This chain uses TRBV7-9 with TRBJ2-2, with 8 bases lining up with TRBD1. This CDR3 has 13 residues. V shed 4 bases and J 8 bases; nucleotides not matched to a gene: 3. Germline values: CDR1 SEHNR, CDR2 FQNEAQ (reference sequence). CDR3 DNA: TGTGCCAGCAGCTCGGACAGGGCTGGGGAGCTGTTTTTT. Translated, it gives CASSSDRAGELFF. Drawing the rest from reference TRBV7-9 and TRBJ2-2, the complete variable domain is DTGVSQNPRHKITKRGQNVTFRCDPISEHNRLYWYRQTLGQGPEFLTYFQNEAQLEKSRLLSDRFSAERPKGSFSTLEIQRTEQGDSAMYLCASSSDRAGELFFGEGSRLTVL.

This clonotype occurred many times. This chain connects TRBV7-9 to TRBJ2-3; 9 nucleotides line up with TRBD1. Germline assignment: CDR1 SEHNR and CDR2 FQNEAQ (reference sequence). Trimming at V came to 1 base and at J to 0 bases, leaving 5 bases not matched to a gene. The CDR3 runs 17 residues. CDR3 in amino acids: CASSLGLDRGSTDTQYF. CDR3 DNA sequence: TGTGCCAGCAGCTTAGGACTGGACAGGGGTAGCACAGATACGCAGTATTTT.